The T cell receptor beta chain described here comes from a study of OX40 agonist ivuxolimab in advanced cancers. General observations from the study: At 0.1 to 3.0 mg/kg, CD4+ and CD8+ blood T cells expanded clonally by week 6.

Method: immunoSEQ multiplex PCR; TCRdb's copy keeps in-frame clones and lacks some. The repertoire holds 40,000 to 60,000 clones, about 87% seen once, with approximately 2% in the top ten. The CDR3 sequence is 15 residues long. Germline CDR1 is SGHNT and CDR2 is YYREEE (reference sequence). Trimming took off 3 bases at V and 6 bases at J, with 15 bases between the two ends. Concerning this clone: The antigen is undetermined.

The origin of this receptor is an adult with an advanced solid tumor such as melanoma, head and neck, liver or kidney cancer. Source: CD4+ or CD8+ T cells sorted from blood, taken in a trial of the OX40 agonist ivuxolimab. The chain couples TRBV5-4 to TRBJ2-2, with D possibly matching TRBD1 (6 bases). CDR3 sequence reads: CASSSAGAVPGELFF. The DNA of the CDR3 is TGTGCCAGCAGCTCGGCAGGGGCGGTGCCCGGGGAGCTGTTTTTT.